This T cell receptor (beta chain) appears in the sequencing data of a study of cytomegalovirus exposure and HLA in healthy donors. Study-wide context: The 95 to 150 validation repertoires used the same platform as the 650 to 850 first-cohort repertoires, a later analysis reported.

A remark on this clone: Antigen specificity is unknown.

Study outcomes and limitations: Most sequenced TCRs were rare (though some public TCRs occurred in many donors).

Here immunoSEQ multiplex PCR was the method, and the copy in TCRdb shows in-frame clones only, minus some. Among 55,000 to 75,000 clones, roughly 94% were seen once, and the ten largest hold 1.2% to 1.5%. The V segment lost 3 bases and the J segment 3 bases; nucleotides outside the gene matches: 10. Germline V gene data show CDR1 as SGDLS and CDR2 as YYNGEE. The CDR3 totals 16 residues. The receptor was derived from a man aged 18 to 30 in good health and CMV-seropositive. Sequenced material: PBMCs. The V call is TRBV9, the J call TRBJ2-5, with 8 bases lining up with TRBD2. The CDR3 region is CASSDDSGRAEETQYF. As DNA, the CDR3 is TGTGCCAGCAGCGACGACAGCGGGAGAGCCGAAGAGACCCAGTACTTC.